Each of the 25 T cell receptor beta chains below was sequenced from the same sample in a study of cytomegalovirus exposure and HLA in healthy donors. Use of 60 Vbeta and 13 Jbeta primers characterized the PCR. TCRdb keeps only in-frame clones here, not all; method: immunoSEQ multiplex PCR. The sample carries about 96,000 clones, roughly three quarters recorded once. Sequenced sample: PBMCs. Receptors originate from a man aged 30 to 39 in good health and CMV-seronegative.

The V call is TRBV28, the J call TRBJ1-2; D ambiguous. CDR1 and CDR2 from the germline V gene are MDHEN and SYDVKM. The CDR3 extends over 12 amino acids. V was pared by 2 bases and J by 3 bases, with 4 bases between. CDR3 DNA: TGTGCCAGCAGTTTAACGGACTATGGCTACACCTTC. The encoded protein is CASSLTDYGYTF.

The CDR3 DNA reads TGTGCCAACGCCAAACCAGGGGGCCGTGGCTACACCTTC. Its protein product is CANAKPGGRGYTF. The chain carries TRBV10-3 and TRBJ1-2; 8 nucleotides match TRBD1. This CDR3 comprises 13 residues. V lost 10 bases to trimming and J lost 7 bases; unmatched junction nucleotides: 11. Germline CDR1 ENHRY, CDR2 SYGVKD.

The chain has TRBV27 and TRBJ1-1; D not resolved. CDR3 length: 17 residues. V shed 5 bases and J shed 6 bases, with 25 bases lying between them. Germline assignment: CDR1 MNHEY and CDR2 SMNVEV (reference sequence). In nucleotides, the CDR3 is TGTGCCAGCAGTCCCCTCCGGGAGGCCACCGGACGGGCTGAAGCTTTCTTT. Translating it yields CASSPLREATGRAEAFF.

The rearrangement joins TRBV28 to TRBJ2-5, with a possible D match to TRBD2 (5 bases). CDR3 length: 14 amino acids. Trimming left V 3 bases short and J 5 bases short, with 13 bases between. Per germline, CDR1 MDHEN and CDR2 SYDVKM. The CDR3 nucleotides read TGTGCCAGCAGTTTCCGAAGTACGGGGGAGACCCAGTACTTC. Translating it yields CASSFRSTGETQYF.

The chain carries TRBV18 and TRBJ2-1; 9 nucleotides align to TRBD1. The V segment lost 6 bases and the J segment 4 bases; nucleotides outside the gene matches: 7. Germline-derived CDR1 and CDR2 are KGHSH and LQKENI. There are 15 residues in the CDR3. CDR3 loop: CASSLGTGSYNEQFF. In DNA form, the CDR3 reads TGTGCCAGCTCTCTCGGGACAGGGTCTTACAATGAGCAGTTCTTC.

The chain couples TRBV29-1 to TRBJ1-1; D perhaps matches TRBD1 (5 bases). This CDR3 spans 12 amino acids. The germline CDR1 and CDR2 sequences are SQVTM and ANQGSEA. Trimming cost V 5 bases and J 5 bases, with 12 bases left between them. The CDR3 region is CSVLLRETEAFF. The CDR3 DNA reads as TGCAGCGTTTTACTCAGGGAAACTGAAGCTTTCTTT.

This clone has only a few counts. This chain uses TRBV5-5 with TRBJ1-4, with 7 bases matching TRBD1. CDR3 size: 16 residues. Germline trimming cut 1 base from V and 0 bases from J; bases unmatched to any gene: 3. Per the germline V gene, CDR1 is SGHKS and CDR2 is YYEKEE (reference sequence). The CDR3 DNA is TGTGCCAGCAGCTTGACAGGGGTGACAACTAATGAAAAACTGTTTTTT. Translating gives CASSLTGVTTNEKLFF.

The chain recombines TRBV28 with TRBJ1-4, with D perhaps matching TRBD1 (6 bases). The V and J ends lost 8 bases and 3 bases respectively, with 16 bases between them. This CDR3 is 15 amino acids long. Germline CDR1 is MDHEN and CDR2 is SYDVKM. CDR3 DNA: TGTGCCAGCGTTAGATCCGGGACACCTAATGAAAAACTGTTTTTT. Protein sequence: CASVRSGTPNEKLFF.

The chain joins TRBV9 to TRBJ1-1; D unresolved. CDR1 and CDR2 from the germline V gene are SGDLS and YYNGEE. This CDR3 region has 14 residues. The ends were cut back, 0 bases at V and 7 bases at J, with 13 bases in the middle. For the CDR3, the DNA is TGTGCCAGCAGCGTAGAAGTGGCAAGCGGTGAAGCTTTCTTT. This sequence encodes CASSVEVASGEAFF.

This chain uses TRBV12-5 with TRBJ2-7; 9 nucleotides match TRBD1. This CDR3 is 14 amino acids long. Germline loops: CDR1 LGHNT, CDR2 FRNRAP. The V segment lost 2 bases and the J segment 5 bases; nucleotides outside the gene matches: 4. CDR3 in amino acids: CASGLRRTGDEQYF. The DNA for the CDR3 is TGTGCTAGTGGTTTGCGACGGACAGGGGACGAGCAGTACTTC. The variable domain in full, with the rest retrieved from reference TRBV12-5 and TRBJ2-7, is DARVTQTPRHKVTEMGQEVTMRCQPILGHNTVFWYRQTMMQGLELLAYFRNRAPLDDSGMPKDRFSAEMPDATLATLKIQPSEPRDSAVYFCASGLRRTGDEQYFGPGTRLTVT.

CDR3: CAWRPPQGSNSPLHF. CDR3 sequence (DNA): TGTGCCTGGAGACCTCCACAGGGTTCTAATTCACCCCTCCACTTT. V gene TRBV30 combines with J gene TRBJ1-6, with D tentatively TRBD1 (6 bases). Germline V gene lookup returns CDR1 GTSNPN and CDR2 SVGIG (reference sequence). The germline V and J ends were trimmed by 3 bases and 6 bases, with 15 bases remaining between them. The CDR3 sequence is 15 residues long.

CDR3 loop: CAIPDPGQGNYGYTF. Written as DNA, the CDR3 is TGTGCCATCCCTGACCCAGGGCAGGGGAACTATGGCTACACCTTC. The chain combines TRBV10-3 with TRBJ1-2, with D tentatively TRBD1 (6 bases). Germline V gene lookup returns CDR1 ENHRY and CDR2 SYGVKD. This CDR3 is built from 15 residues. V lost 8 bases and J lost 2, with 18 bases in between.

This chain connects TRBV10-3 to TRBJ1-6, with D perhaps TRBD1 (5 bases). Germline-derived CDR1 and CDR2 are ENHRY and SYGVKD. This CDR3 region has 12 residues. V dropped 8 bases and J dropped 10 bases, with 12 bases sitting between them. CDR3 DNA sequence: TGTGCCATCTCCAGGGAGGGCTCACCCCTCCACTTT. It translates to CAISREGSPLHF.

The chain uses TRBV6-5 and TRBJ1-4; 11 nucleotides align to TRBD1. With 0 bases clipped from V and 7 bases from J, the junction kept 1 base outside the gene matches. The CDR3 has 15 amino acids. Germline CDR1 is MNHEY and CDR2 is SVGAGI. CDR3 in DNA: TGTGCCAGCAGTTACTCGGACAGGGGGCTTGAAAAACTGTTTTTT. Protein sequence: CASSYSDRGLEKLFF.

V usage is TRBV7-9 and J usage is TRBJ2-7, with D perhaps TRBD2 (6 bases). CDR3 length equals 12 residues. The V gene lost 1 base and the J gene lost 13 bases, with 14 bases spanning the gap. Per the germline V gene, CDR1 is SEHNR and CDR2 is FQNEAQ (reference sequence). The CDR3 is CASSLESGGPYF. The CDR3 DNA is TGTGCCAGCAGCTTAGAATCCGGGGGTCCTTACTTC.

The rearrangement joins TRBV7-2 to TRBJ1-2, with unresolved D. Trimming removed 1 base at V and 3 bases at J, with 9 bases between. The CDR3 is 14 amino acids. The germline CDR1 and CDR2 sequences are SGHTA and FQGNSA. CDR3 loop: CASSLGTDDYGYTF. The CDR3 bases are TGTGCCAGCAGCTTAGGAACAGATGACTATGGCTACACCTTC.

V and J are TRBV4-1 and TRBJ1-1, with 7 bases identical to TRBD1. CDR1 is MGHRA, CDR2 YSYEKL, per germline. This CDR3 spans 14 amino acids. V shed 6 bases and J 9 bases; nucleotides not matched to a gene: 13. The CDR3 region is CASRDDGRDRKAFF. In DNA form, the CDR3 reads TGCGCCAGCAGGGATGATGGCCGGGACAGAAAAGCTTTCTTT.

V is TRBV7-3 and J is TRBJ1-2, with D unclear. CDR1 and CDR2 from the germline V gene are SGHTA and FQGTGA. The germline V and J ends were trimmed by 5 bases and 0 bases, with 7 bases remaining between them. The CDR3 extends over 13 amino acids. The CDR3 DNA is TGTGCCAGCAGCCCCGGGACTAACTATGGCTACACCTTC. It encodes CASSPGTNYGYTF.

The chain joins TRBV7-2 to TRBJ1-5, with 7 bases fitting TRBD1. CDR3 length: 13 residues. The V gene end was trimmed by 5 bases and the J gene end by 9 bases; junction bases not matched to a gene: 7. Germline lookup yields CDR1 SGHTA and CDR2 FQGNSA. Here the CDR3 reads CASSRDSIVPQHF. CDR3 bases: TGTGCCAGCAGCCGGGACAGTATTGTGCCCCAGCATTTT.

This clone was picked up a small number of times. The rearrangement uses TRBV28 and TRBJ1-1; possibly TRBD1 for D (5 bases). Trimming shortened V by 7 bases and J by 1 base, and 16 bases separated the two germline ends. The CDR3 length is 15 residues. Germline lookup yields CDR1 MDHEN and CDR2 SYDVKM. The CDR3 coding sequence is TGTGCCAGCAAGGGGCCCAGCCCTCAGAACACTGAAGCTTTCTTT. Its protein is CASKGPSPQNTEAFF.

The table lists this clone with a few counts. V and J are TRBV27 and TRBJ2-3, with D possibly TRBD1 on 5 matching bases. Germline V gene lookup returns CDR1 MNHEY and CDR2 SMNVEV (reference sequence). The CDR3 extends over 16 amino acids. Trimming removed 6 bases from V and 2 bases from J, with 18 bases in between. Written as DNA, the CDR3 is TGTGCCAGCAGCCCCAGACAGTTTTCCAACACAGATACGCAGTATTTT. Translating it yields CASSPRQFSNTDTQYF.

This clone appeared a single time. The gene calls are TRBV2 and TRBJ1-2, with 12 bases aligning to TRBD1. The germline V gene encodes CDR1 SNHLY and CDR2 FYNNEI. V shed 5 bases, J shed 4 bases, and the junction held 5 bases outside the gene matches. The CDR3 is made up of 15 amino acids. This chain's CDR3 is CASSRDRGPIYGYTF. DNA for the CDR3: TGTGCCAGCAGTCGGGACAGGGGGCCGATCTATGGCTACACCTTC.

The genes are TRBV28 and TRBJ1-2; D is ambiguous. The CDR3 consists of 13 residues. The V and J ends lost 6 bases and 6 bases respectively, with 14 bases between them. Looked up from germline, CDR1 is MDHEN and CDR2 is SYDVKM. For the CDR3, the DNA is TGTGCCAGCAGGATGGAGGCAAGGAATGGCTACACCTTC. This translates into CASRMEARNGYTF.

CDR3 region: CASSWRGANTEAFF. Here the CDR3 DNA reads TGTGCCAGCAGCTGGCGTGGAGCTAACACTGAAGCTTTCTTT. The chain links TRBV5-4 to TRBJ1-1, with unresolved D. V lost 3 bases to trimming and J lost 2 bases, with 11 bases between them. The germline CDR1 and CDR2 sequences are SGHNT and YYREEE (reference sequence). This CDR3 is 14 amino acids long.

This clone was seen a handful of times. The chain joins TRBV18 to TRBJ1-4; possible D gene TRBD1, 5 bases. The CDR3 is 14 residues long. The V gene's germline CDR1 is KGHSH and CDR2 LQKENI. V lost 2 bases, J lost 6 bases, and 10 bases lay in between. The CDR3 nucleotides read TGTGCCAGCTCACCAGCATCGGGGGATGAAAAACTGTTTTTT. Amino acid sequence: CASSPASGDEKLFF.